A single sample gave rise to the 2 T cell receptor beta chains below, sequenced in a study of Ad26.COV2.S vaccination and SARS-CoV-2 variants. The treatment: some 20 received Ad26.COV2.S at low or high dose, single or two shots; five or six received placebo; per-sample allocation not given. Samples analyzed were those drawn on day 63 after the first vaccine or placebo injection. Some clones are missing from TCRdb's copy, which holds only in-frame ones; the method was immunoSEQ multiplex PCR. Here the sample spans some 400,000 clones, 89% being singletons. The material sequenced was peripheral blood, taken in a trial of Ad26.COV2.S vaccine versus placebo. The receptors stem from a person between 18 and 60 years old who received the Ad26.COV2.S COVID-19 vaccine or a placebo.

This clone was recorded once. The chain has TRBV2 and TRBJ2-7; unclear D gene. Germline V lookup: CDR1 SNHLY, CDR2 FYNNEI. The CDR3 sequence is 12 residues long. The V end was cut by 6 bases, the J end by 4 bases, with 10 bases between. CDR3 region: CASSDAGYEQYF. As DNA, the CDR3 is TGTGCCAGCAGCGATGCAGGTTACGAGCAGTACTTC.

The V call is TRBV29-1, the J call TRBJ2-7; D possibly corresponds to TRBD1 (5 bases). Germline lookup yields CDR1 SQVTM and CDR2 ANQGSEA. The CDR3 extends over 12 amino acids. V was cut by 3 bases and J by 2 bases, with 8 bases left in between. In nucleotides, the CDR3 is TGCAGCGTTGAGCAGGGTCCCTACGAGCAGTACTTC. It is translated as CSVEQGPYEQYF.